The source of this T cell receptor beta chain is a study of persistence of HIV-infected CD4 T cells. Findings of the study overall: Degenerate expanded CDR3beta sequences were enriched among CMV- and Gag-responding cells.

Cells were stimulated nonspecifically with anti-CD3/anti-CD28 magnetic beads. CD4+ T cells upregulating both CD40 ligand and CD69 were sorted as responding cells. CD8+ T cells were removed from PBMCs prior to stimulation. Anti-CD28/CD49d costimulation, CD40-blocking antibody and enfuvirtide were given to CD8-depleted PBMCs for approximately 18 hours. Looked up from germline, CDR1 is MNHEY and CDR2 is SMNVEV (reference sequence). V was trimmed by 3 bases and J by 14 bases, leaving 23 bases between them. The length of the CDR3 is 16 residues. Notes on this clone: Antigen specificity is unknown.

The libraries were made with immunoSEQ version 4 in survey mode. Clones were sequenced by immunoSEQ multiplex PCR, and TCRdb holds only the in-frame ones, with some missing. The sample includes fewer than 45,000 clones, roughly 90% seen only once; the top ten take more than 0.4%. The TCR sequence derives from an adult woman with HIV who was CMV-seropositive. This rearrangement joins TRBV27 to TRBJ1-6; D is unresolved. Sequenced material: CD4+ T cells sorted from PBMCs after roughly 18-hour stimulation, taken from a patient who received antiretroviral therapy. CDR3 coding DNA: TGTGCCAGCAGTTTTGGTGGGCCGTTGAACCGGAGATCCCTCCACTTT. Translation gives CASSFGGPLNRRSLHF.